This T cell receptor beta chain came from a study of cytomegalovirus exposure and HLA in healthy donors. Study information: Membership in the Caucasian-associated ancestry cluster was found for around four fifths of fewer than 450 genotyped donors.

As for this clone: Its antigen remains unidentified.

Points from the study as a whole: Differences between HLA loci emerged in a later analysis of TCR association rates, with DRB1 most and HLA-C fewest. By a later analysis, the bulk of CMV-associated TCR beta chains appeared HLA-restricted.

Healthy bone marrow donors made up the donors. In the PCR, 60 Vbeta and 13 Jbeta primers were used. TCRdb's table, derived via immunoSEQ multiplex PCR, lists solely in-frame clones and lacks some. This table has more than 80,000 clones, about four fifths appearing once. The source is a female donor in good health and CMV-seropositive. Sequenced sample: PBMCs.

This CDR3 reads CASSEWAGGADEQFF. DNA of the CDR3: TGTGCCAGCAGTGAATGGGCAGGGGGCGCAGATGAGCAGTTCTTC. This rearrangement joins TRBV25-1 to TRBJ2-1; 8 positions match TRBD1. There are 15 residues in the CDR3. Losses at the gene ends were 1 base for V and 8 bases for J; bases not matched to a gene: 7. Germline loops: CDR1 MGHDK, CDR2 SYGVNS.